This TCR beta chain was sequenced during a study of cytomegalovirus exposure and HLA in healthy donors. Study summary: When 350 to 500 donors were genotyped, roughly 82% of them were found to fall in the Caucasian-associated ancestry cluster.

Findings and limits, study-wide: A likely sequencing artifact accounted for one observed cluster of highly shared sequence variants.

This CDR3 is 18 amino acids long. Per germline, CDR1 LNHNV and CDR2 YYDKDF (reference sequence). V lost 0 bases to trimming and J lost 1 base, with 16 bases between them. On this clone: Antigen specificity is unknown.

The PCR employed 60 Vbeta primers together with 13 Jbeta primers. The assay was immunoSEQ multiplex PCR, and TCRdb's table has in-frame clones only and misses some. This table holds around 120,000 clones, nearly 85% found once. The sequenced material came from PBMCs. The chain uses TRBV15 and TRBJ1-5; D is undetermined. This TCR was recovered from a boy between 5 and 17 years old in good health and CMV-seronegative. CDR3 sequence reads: CATSRDTASGGSNQPQHF. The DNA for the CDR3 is TGTGCCACCAGCAGAGATACGGCGTCGGGTGGCAGCAATCAGCCCCAGCATTTT.